This TCR beta chain originates from a study of T cells in Graves' hyperthyroidism and ophthalmopathy. This clonotype has only a few counts. Between the trimmed V and J ends, which lost 5 bases and 1 base, there was a span of 14 bases. Germline V gives CDR1 LNHDA, CDR2 SQIVND (reference sequence). This CDR3 comprises 15 residues. TCR beta CDR3 region amplification was performed from RNA transcripts. When the TCR CDR3 underwent first-round RT-PCR, the HTBI primer set was used. TCRdb used MiXCR to reprocess the multiplex PCR reads, holding one entry per CDR3 protein. In the table there are 350,000 to 450,000 distinct CDR3 sequences, 11% to 15% of which are singletons.

Sequencing used blood. The chain joins TRBV19 to TRBJ2-5; TRBD2 is a possible D gene (5 bases). The TCR was taken from a man in his fifties with Graves' ophthalmopathy. As DNA, the CDR3 is TGTGCCAGTAGTCGGAAGACTAACCCCCAAGAGACCCAGTACTTC. Translation gives CASSRKTNPQETQYF.